This T cell receptor (beta chain) is from a study of control samples from healthy donors and cancer patients. The assay was immunoSEQ multiplex PCR, and TCRdb's table has in-frame clones only and misses some. The table has about 180,000 clones, around 91% seen once. CDR3 length equals 14 residues. V was shortened by 6 bases and J by 6 bases, with 15 bases between the two germline ends. CDR1 and CDR2 (germline): KGHSH, LQKENI. This chain uses TRBV18 with TRBJ2-1; TRBD1 is a possible D gene (5 bases). Sequencing used blood. This clonotype was sampled from a woman between 45 and 60 years old in good health. This CDR3 is CASSALQAGNEQFF. The CDR3 DNA reads TGTGCCAGCTCCGCCTTACAGGCTGGCAATGAGCAGTTCTTC.